This T cell receptor beta chain was identified during a study of OX40 agonist ivuxolimab in advanced cancers. Study as a whole: Among those treated, three patients had partial responses, one with hepatocellular carcinoma and two with cutaneous melanoma. Study-wide findings and caveats: No antigen was identified for the clonally expanded peripheral T cells. Blood T cells, both CD4+ and CD8+, expanded clonally by week 6 at 0.1 to 3.0 mg/kg.

J was trimmed by 3 bases and V by 8 bases; bases with no gene match: 5. This CDR3 has 13 amino acids. This clone was observed a handful of times. Its antigen is undetermined. Generated by immunoSEQ multiplex PCR, the TCRdb table keeps only in-frame clones and is missing some. The sample lists fewer than 85,000 clones; roughly 90% were seen once. At cycle 4 day 1, cycle 7 day 1, and baseline, blood was sampled. The rearrangement uses TRBV23-1 and TRBJ2-3, with 7 bases identical to TRBD2. TRBV23-1 is reported as an ORF; its role is uncertain. The sample in question was CD4+ or CD8+ T cells sorted from blood, obtained in a trial of the OX40 agonist ivuxolimab. This TCR derives from an adult with an advanced solid tumor such as melanoma, head and neck, liver or kidney cancer. CDR3 nucleotide sequence: TGCGCCAGCGGATGGCGGGAGACAGATACGCAGTATTTT. Translated: CASGWRETDTQYF.